The 15 T cell receptor beta chains presented below share a single source sample, sequenced in a study of Graves' ophthalmopathy and Graves' hyperthyroidism. RNA transcripts yielded amplified TCR beta CDR3 regions. RT-PCR was first run with HTBI primers, then multiplex PCR in a second round. TCRdb independently ran MiXCR on the multiplex PCR reads; one entry per CDR3 protein. The sample gives approximately 410,000 distinct CDR3 sequences, 15% of which show up once; roughly 7% is in the top ten. Input material: peripheral blood. The source of these receptors is a woman in her late teens or twenties with stable Graves' hyperthyroidism.

This clonotype has a count of ten or more. V is TRBV19 and J is TRBJ2-7; 7 nucleotides align to TRBD2. The CDR3 is 15 amino acids. CDR1 LNHDA and CDR2 SQIVND come from the germline V gene (reference sequence). J gave up 6 bases and V 3 bases, and 11 bases lay outside the gene matches. CDR3 DNA sequence: TGTGCCAGTAGTATGTCGGGGGGACGACGGGGCGAGCAGTACTTC. Translated, it gives CASSMSGGRRGEQYF.

This clonotype was found many times. V and J are TRBV11-1 and TRBJ1-3; D is perhaps TRBD1 (5 bases). Germline values: CDR1 SGHAT, CDR2 FQDESV (reference sequence). V lost 0 bases and J 4 bases, leaving 10 bases between the germline ends. This CDR3 contains 15 residues. The CDR3 spells CASSLAAGSGNTIYF. The CDR3 nucleotides are TGTGCCAGCAGCTTAGCGGCAGGGTCCGGAAACACCATATATTTT.

There are many counts of this clonotype. The rearrangement links TRBV6-1 to TRBJ1-1, with D uncertain. The V end was cut by 5 bases, the J end by 7 bases, with 5 bases between. The germline gives CDR1 MNHNS, CDR2 SASEGT. This CDR3 comprises 10 residues. DNA for the CDR3: TGTGCCAGCAGTCGGAGTGAAGCTTTCTTT. It is translated as CASSRSEAFF.

This chain joins TRBV7-8 and TRBJ2-3, with a weak D call TRBD2 (7 bases). The V gene lost 6 bases and the J gene lost 3 bases, with 25 bases spanning the gap. CDR1 is SGHVS and CDR2 is FQNEAQ in the germline V gene. CDR3 length: 18 residues. This CDR3 reads CASRRFGGALRATDTQYF. The CDR3 coding sequence is TGTGCCAGCAGACGTTTTGGGGGGGCCCTGAGAGCTACAGATACGCAGTATTTT. The whole variable domain, filled in from reference TRBV7-8 and TRBJ2-3, reads GAGVSQSPRYKVAKRGQDVALRCDPISGHVSLFWYQQALGQGPEFLTYFQNEAQLDKSGLPSDRFFAERPEGSVSTLKIQRTQQEDSAVYLCASRRFGGALRATDTQYFGPGTRLTVL.

The rearrangement joins TRBV9 to TRBJ1-2; D uncertain. With 3 bases removed from V and 4 bases from J, the gap between germline ends came to 10 bases. The germline CDR1 and CDR2 sequences are SGDLS and YYNGEE. The CDR3 consists of 13 residues. CDR3 nucleotides: TGTGCCAGCAGCGGCGCTCGGGGCTATGGCTACACCTTC. It yields the protein CASSGARGYGYTF.

This clonotype has a count of ten or more. This rearrangement joins TRBV20-1 to TRBJ1-1; no reliable D call. The CDR3 covers 15 residues. CDR1 and CDR2 from the germline V gene are DFQATT and SNEGSKA (reference sequence). V gave up 4 bases and J gave up 0 bases, with 15 bases separating them. As DNA, the CDR3 is TGCAGTGCTAAGGGTGGGCTTAGAATGAACACTGAAGCTTTCTTT. This gives the protein CSAKGGLRMNTEAFF.

This clonotype was seen many times. The V gene is TRBV7-6, the J gene TRBJ1-5; 7 positions match TRBD1. This CDR3 contains 16 residues. The V gene end was trimmed by 2 bases and the J gene end by 0 bases; junction bases not matched to a gene: 4. Germline lookup yields CDR1 SGHVS and CDR2 FNYEAQ. The CDR3 nucleotides read TGTGCCAGCAGCTTACTAGGGGGCCTTAGCAATCAGCCCCAGCATTTT. Translated: CASSLLGGLSNQPQHF.

About this clonotype: A clone one base away is much larger, so this may be a read error. In DNA form, the CDR3 reads TGTGCCAGCAGTTCAAAGCCGGGACTATCGATCTATGGCTACACCTTC. As protein: CASSSKPGLSIYGYTF. This chain uses TRBV12-3 or TRBV12-4 with TRBJ1-2; the D gene is possibly TRBD1 (5 bases). The V and J ends lost 4 bases and 4 bases respectively, with 19 bases between them. The CDR3 is 16 residues long.

This clonotype was recorded many times. The CDR3 DNA reads as TGTGCCAGCAGTTGGCAGGGTGACCAGCCCCAGCATTTT. Translated: CASSWQGDQPQHF. The J gene is TRBJ1-5, the V gene TRBV12-3 or TRBV12-4; possible D gene TRBD1, 5 bases. Trimming left V 4 bases short and J 7 bases short, with 11 bases between. This CDR3 has 13 residues.

This clonotype was counted ten times or more. This sequence joins TRBV13 and TRBJ1-1; a weak D match, TRBD1 (6 bases). Germline assignment: CDR1 PRHDT and CDR2 FYEKMQ (reference sequence). V was clipped by 5 bases and J by 5 bases, with 15 bases between them. The CDR3 has 14 residues. The CDR3 loop reads CASSQSRGGTEAFF. The CDR3 DNA is TGTGCCAGCAGCCAATCCAGGGGTGGGACTGAAGCTTTCTTT.

This clonotype appeared many times. V gene TRBV20-1 combines with J gene TRBJ1-2, with TRBD1 as a possible D gene (5 bases). This CDR3 region has 11 residues. V was pared by 6 bases and J by 5 bases, with 10 bases between. The germline V gene has CDR1 DFQATT and CDR2 SNEGSKA (reference sequence). CDR3 sequence reads: CSAIQVYGYTF. The CDR3 DNA reads as TGCAGTGCAATACAGGTTTATGGCTACACCTTC.

This chain joins TRBV6-2 or TRBV6-3 and TRBJ2-3; D unclear. Germline-derived CDR1 and CDR2 are MNHEY and SVGEGT. This CDR3 is built from 17 residues. Between the trimmed V and J ends, which lost 4 bases and 0 bases, there was a span of 17 bases. Written as DNA, the CDR3 is TGTGCCAGCAGTTTTTCTCTACAGCCGTCAAGCACAGATACGCAGTATTTT. Translating gives CASSFSLQPSSTDTQYF.

This clonotype was seen repeatedly, ten times or more. The chain has TRBV4-1 and TRBJ2-5; D remains unclear. Trimming pared 0 bases from V and 7 bases from J, leaving 6 bases between. CDR3 length equals 12 residues. CDR1 MGHRA and CDR2 YSYEKL come from the germline V gene. This chain's CDR3 is CASSQDYGTQYF. CDR3 DNA sequence: TGCGCCAGCAGCCAAGATTATGGGACCCAGTACTTC.

At least ten counts were recorded for this clonotype. V gene TRBV19 combines with J gene TRBJ1-2; TRBD1 is a possible D gene (6 bases). The germline gives CDR1 LNHDA, CDR2 SQIVND (reference sequence). This CDR3 region has 17 residues. V shed 5 bases and J shed 4 bases, with 23 bases lying between them. CDR3 amino acids: CASSFHRAKSPLYGYTF. In DNA, the CDR3 is TGTGCCAGTAGTTTCCACAGGGCGAAGAGCCCCCTCTATGGCTACACCTTC. The variable domain in full, completed from reference TRBV19 and TRBJ1-2, reads DGGITQSPKYLFRKEGQNVTLSCEQNLNHDAMYWYRQDPGQGLRLIYYSQIVNDFQKGDIAEGYSVSREKKESFPLTVTSAQKNPTAFYLCASSFHRAKSPLYGYTFGSGTRLTVV.

This clonotype was counted once. This rearrangement joins TRBV12-3 or TRBV12-4 to TRBJ1-1, with D maybe TRBD1 (5 bases). Trimming removed 7 bases at V and 7 bases at J, with 28 bases between. There are 17 residues in the CDR3. CDR3 nucleotide sequence: TGTGCCAGCACCTCCCTCGGGGGAGGGAAGTCCGATGGTGAAGCTTTCTTT. It codes for CASTSLGGGKSDGEAFF.